This TCR beta chain comes out of a study of OX40 agonist ivuxolimab in advanced cancers. Study in general: Patient treatment consisted of intravenous ivuxolimab administration every 2 weeks at 0.01 to 10 mg/kg. With a range of roughly 20 to 80, age averaged 60 years, and 65% to 90% were male. Broader study findings: Certain nonresponders additionally had low normalized T-cell clonal expansion.

This clone appeared once. Its antigen is not known. The data were produced by immunoSEQ multiplex PCR, yet TCRdb's version contains in-frame clones alone and is incomplete. The sample has 55,000 to 70,000 clones, 92% seen once; the top ten hold about 8.3%. The junction had 9 bases not matched to a gene; V was cut back by 0 bases and J by 6 bases. Germline V gives CDR1 SQVTM, CDR2 ANQGSEA. The CDR3 spans 16 residues. The sample consisted of CD4+ or CD8+ T cells sorted from blood, taken in a trial of the OX40 agonist ivuxolimab. The TCR comes from an adult with an advanced solid tumor such as melanoma, head and neck, liver or kidney cancer. The chain joins TRBV29-1 to TRBJ2-2; 8 nucleotides match TRBD1. CDR3 residues: CSVEDLSTGVAGELFF. CDR3 DNA: TGCAGCGTTGAAGATCTTTCGACAGGGGTGGCCGGGGAGCTGTTTTTT.